At least ten counts were recorded for the clone carrying this T cell receptor beta chain. The sample belongs to a study of T-cell reconstitution after alpha-beta-depleted transplantation in children. V gave up 6 bases and J gave up 11 bases; unmatched junction bases: 7. This CDR3 comprises 11 residues. The germline gives CDR1 DFQATT, CDR2 SNEGSKA (reference sequence). It was with unique molecular identifiers that the TCRbeta library was prepared. Each CDR3 protein is one row after TCRdb ran MiXCR on the PCR reads. The sample shows about 230,000 distinct CDR3 sequences, roughly a tenth of them seen only once.

The material was PBMCs from the stem cell graft donor, obtained from the stem cell graft. This TCR was sampled from a human donor who donated a stem cell graft to a child with SCID. This rearrangement joins TRBV20-1 to TRBJ2-1; 7 nucleotides line up with TRBD2. CDR3 loop: CSALRGVQQFF. The CDR3, as DNA: TGCAGTGCGCTTCGGGGGGTCCAGCAGTTCTTC.